These 6 T cell receptor beta chains came from one sample sequenced in a study of blood T cell repertoires in COVID-19. Using immunoSEQ multiplex PCR, the repertoire was profiled, and TCRdb retains in-frame clones only, with some absent. The sample contains over 250,000 clones, approximately 88% of which appear only once. The sequenced sample was peripheral blood. The source of these receptors is a human donor with COVID-19, enrolled during active disease. The donor label of this sample is uncertain.

The rearrangement links TRBV3-1 (or the pseudogene TRBV3-2) to TRBJ2-2, with 13 bases aligning to TRBD2. Looked up from germline, CDR1 is LGHDT and CDR2 is YNNKEL (reference sequence). The CDR3 is 20 residues long. Germline trimming cut 1 base from V and 1 base from J; bases unmatched to any gene: 9. In DNA form, the CDR3 reads TGTGCCAGCAGCCAAGGGCTGTTAACTAGCGGGAGGGGGAACACCGGGGAGCTGTTTTTT. It codes for CASSQGLLTSGRGNTGELFF.

The chain has TRBV7-2 and TRBJ2-7; 7 bases are shared with TRBD2. V dropped 0 bases and J dropped 2; count of bases not matched to a gene: 4. The CDR3 spans 15 residues. Germline lookup yields CDR1 SGHTA and CDR2 FQGNSA. CDR3 residues: CASSLASGRAYEQYF. In DNA, the CDR3 is TGTGCCAGCAGCTTAGCTAGCGGGCGAGCCTACGAGCAGTACTTC.

The CDR3 loop reads CASSPSYYEQYF. The CDR3 DNA reads TGTGCCAGCTCACCATCCTACTACGAGCAGTACTTC. The genes are TRBV18 and TRBJ2-7; D remains unclear. The CDR3 contains 12 residues. In germline, CDR1 is KGHSH, CDR2 LQKENI. V lost 2 bases, J lost 3 bases, and 5 bases lay in between.

The J gene is TRBJ1-3, the V gene TRBV3-1 (or the pseudogene TRBV3-2); TRBD1 might be the D (6 bases). Germline CDR1 reads LGHDT; CDR2 reads YNNKEL (reference sequence). CDR3 size: 15 residues. Trimming stripped 7 bases from V and 0 bases from J, with 13 bases between. CDR3 nucleotides: TGTGCCAGCACTACGACAGGCGACTCTGGAAACACCATATATTTT. This gives the protein CASTTTGDSGNTIYF.

The rearrangement joins TRBV6-5 to TRBJ1-1; D is possibly TRBD1 (6 bases). CDR3 length: 14 amino acids. The germline gives CDR1 MNHEY, CDR2 SVGAGI. V lost 5 bases and J lost 7, with 17 bases in between. The DNA of the CDR3 is TGTGCCAGCAGTCCCGCGGGGGGCGGGGGTGAAGCTTTCTTT. As protein: CASSPAGGGGEAFF.

In regard to this clone: A read error may account for a junction end that differs from germline. The chain is built from TRBV7-9 and TRBJ2-5; D is perhaps TRBD2 (7 bases). Per germline, CDR1 SEHNR and CDR2 FQNEAQ (reference sequence). CDR3 length equals 16 residues. CDR3 coding DNA: TGTGTCAGCAGCCTCCGAGGGGGGGCCGCAAAAGAGACCCAGTACTTC. It translates to CVSSLRGGAAKETQYF.